This T cell receptor beta chain comes out of a study of blood T cell repertoires in COVID-19 (dated by TCRdb to the early 2020s). Some background on the complete study: Samples covering the acute and convalescent phases of COVID-19 were provided by collaborators in the United States, Italy and Spain. The material from the prospective study consisted of cDNA or gDNA derived from T cells, B-cell-depleted T cells, or PBMCs. The dataset comprised deeply sampled blood TCRbeta repertoires from subjects exposed to, actively infected with, or recovered from COVID-19. The repertoires were released in a freely available public database meant as a resource for research on the immune response to SARS-CoV-2. The samples were drawn from the first 160 participants of the ongoing ImmuneRACE study and from 1,254 subjects provided by 6 global collaborators. Nearly every sample came with metadata listing a de-identified subject ID, COVID-19 status, age in years and sex. Where available, HLA class I and class II types were taken from metadata supplied by the sample provider and were not determined by assay-based typing. Overall results and qualifications from the work: The quantity of clinical and demographic metadata differed by source and by participant and was supplied without curation.

TCRbeta CDR3 regions were amplified from genomic DNA by means of the immunoSEQ Assay, a bias-controlled multiplex PCR. In the original analysis: Nucleated cell counts per sample were estimated from amplification of reference gene primers within the assay. Sequence reads were collapsed and filtered to measure the absolute abundance of every unique TCRbeta CDR3 rearrangement. For each sample, productive Simpson clonality was calculated as the square root of Simpson's diversity index over productive rearrangements. As stored in TCRdb, this immuneACCESS dataset retains in-frame rearrangements with V and J assigned. A fraction of the clones does not appear; measured against another copy, unresolved V genes explain less than half of the discrepancy, and the remainder lacks a known reason. That table supplies the V and J calls and clone size; D and trimming were determined from the DNA. For this sample the table gives 150,000 or so clones, of which roughly 80% were detected only once. Of the sample, roughly 8.4% is held by the ten largest clones.

Including cysteine and phenylalanine, the CDR3 has 14 amino acids. Only the CDR3 portion is preserved as DNA: 42 bases, with reading frame beginning at the first base. Trimming at the junction amounts to 4 bases on V and 6 bases on J, and the germline ends lie 14 bases apart. The germline V gene yields SGHTA for CDR1 and FQGTGA for CDR2. Whole blood was collected in K2EDTA tubes by collaborating institutions according to the institutions' own protocols. Collaborator samples were shipped for TCRbeta analysis as frozen whole blood, isolated PBMCs, or DNA extracted from either sample type. This clone has only a few counts. No cognate antigen has been identified for it. Nothing much larger sits one base from this clone, and base qualities are not available.

Sequences were obtained from peripheral blood. The V and J segments used are TRBV7-3 and TRBJ2-3; TRBD2 could be the D gene, as 6 bases match. The receptor's source is a human donor with acute or convalescent COVID-19. The donor label of this sample is uncertain. The CDR3 in this case is CASSYRGGRDTQYF. The sequenced DNA: TGTGCCAGCAGCTACCGGGGAGGTCGCGATACGCAGTATTTT. The full variable domain, completed from the reference TRBV7-3 and TRBJ2-3 proteins outside the CDR3, reads GAGVSQTPSNKVTEKGKYVELRCDPISGHTALYWYRQSLGQGPEFLIYFQGTGAADDSGLPNDRFFAVRPEGSVSTLKIQRTERGDSAVYLCASSYRGGRDTQYFGPGTRLTVL.